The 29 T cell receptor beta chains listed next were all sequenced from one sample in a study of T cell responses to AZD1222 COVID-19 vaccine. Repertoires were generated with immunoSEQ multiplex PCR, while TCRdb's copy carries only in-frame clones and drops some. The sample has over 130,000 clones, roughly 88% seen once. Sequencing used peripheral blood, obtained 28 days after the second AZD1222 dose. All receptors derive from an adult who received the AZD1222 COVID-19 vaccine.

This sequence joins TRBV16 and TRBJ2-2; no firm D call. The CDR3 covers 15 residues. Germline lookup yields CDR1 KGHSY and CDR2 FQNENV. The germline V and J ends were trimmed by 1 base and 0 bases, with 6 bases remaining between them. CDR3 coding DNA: TGTGCCAGCAGCCAATTTACTGCGAACACCGGGGAGCTGTTTTTT. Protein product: CASSQFTANTGELFF.

CDR3 amino acids: CASSLPVEHQPQHF. CDR3 nucleotides: TGTGCCAGCAGTTTACCTGTGGAACATCAGCCCCAGCATTTT. The chain recombines TRBV28 with TRBJ1-5; D is unclear. The CDR3 runs 14 residues. V gave up 2 bases and J gave up 5 bases, with 10 bases separating them. Germline V lookup: CDR1 MDHEN, CDR2 SYDVKM. The full variable domain, in which reference TRBV28 and TRBJ1-5 provide the parts outside the CDR3, is DVKVTQSSRYLVKRTGEKVFLECVQDMDHENMFWYRQDPGLGLRLIYFSYDVKMKEKGDIPEGYSVSREKKERFSLILESASTNQTSMYLCASSLPVEHQPQHFGDGTRLSIL.

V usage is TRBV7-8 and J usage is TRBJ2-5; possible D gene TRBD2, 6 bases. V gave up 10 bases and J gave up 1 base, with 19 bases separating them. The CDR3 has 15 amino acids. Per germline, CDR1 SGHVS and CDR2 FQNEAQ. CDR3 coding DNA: TGTGCCACCGCGCAAGTAGGACTAACCCAAGAGACCCAGTACTTC. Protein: CATAQVGLTQETQYF.

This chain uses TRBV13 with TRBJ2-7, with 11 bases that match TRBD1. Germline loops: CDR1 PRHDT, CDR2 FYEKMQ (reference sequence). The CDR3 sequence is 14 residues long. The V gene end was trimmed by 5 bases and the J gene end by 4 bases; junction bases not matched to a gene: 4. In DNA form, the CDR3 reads TGTGCCAGCAGCGAAGGGACAGGGGGATACGAGCAGTACTTC. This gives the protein CASSEGTGGYEQYF.

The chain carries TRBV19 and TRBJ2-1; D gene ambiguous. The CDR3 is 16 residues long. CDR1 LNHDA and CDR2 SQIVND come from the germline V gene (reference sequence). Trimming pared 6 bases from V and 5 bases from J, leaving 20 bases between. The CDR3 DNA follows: TGTGCCAGTAGCGAGGCGACCACCCTCCTGAACAATGAGCAGTTCTTC. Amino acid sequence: CASSEATTLLNNEQFF.

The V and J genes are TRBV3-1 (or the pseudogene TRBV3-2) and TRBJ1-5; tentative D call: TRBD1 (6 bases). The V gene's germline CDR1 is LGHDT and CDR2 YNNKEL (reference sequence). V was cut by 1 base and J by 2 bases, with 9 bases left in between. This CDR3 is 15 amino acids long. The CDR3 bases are TGTGCCAGCAGCCAAGGGAGACAGGGCAATCAGCCCCAGCATTTT. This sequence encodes CASSQGRQGNQPQHF.

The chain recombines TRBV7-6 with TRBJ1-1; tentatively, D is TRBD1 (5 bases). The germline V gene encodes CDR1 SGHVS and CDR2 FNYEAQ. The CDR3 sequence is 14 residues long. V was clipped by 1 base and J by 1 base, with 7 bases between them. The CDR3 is CASSLGQGNTEAFF. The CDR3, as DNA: TGTGCCAGCAGCTTAGGGCAGGGGAACACTGAAGCTTTCTTT.

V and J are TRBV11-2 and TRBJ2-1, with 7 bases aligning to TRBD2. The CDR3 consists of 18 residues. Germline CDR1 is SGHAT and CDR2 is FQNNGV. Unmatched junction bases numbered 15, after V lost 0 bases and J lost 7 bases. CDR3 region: CASSLEGPLAGQANEQFF. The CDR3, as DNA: TGTGCCAGCAGCTTAGAAGGACCCTTAGCGGGCCAAGCAAATGAGCAGTTCTTC.

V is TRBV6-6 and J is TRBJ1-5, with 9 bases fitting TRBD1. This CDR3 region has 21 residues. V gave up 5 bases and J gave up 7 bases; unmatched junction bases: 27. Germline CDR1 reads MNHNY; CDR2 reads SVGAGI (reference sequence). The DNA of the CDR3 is TGTGCCAGCAGTCCTGGTTTCGCGGGACAGGGTTCCCAATTTGCTCGGCAGCCCCAGCATTTT. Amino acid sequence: CASSPGFAGQGSQFARQPQHF.

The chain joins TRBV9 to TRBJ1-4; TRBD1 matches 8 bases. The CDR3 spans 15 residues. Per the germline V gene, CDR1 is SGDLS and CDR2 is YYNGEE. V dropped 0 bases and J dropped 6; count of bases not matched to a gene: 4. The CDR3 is CASSVGRTGYEKLFF. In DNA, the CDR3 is TGTGCCAGCAGCGTAGGCCGGACAGGGTATGAAAAACTGTTTTTT.

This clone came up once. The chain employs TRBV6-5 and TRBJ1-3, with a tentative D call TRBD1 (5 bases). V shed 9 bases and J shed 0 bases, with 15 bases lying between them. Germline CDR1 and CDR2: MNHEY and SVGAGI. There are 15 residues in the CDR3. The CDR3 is CASGAQDSSGNTIYF. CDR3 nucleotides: TGTGCCAGTGGGGCACAGGATTCCTCTGGAAACACCATATATTTT.

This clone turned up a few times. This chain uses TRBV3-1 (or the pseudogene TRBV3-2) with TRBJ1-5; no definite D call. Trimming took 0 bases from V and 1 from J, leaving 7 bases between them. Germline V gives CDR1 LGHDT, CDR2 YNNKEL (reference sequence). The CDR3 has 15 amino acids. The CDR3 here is CASSQDSRSNQPQHF. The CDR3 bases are TGTGCCAGCAGCCAAGACAGCCGGAGCAATCAGCCCCAGCATTTT.

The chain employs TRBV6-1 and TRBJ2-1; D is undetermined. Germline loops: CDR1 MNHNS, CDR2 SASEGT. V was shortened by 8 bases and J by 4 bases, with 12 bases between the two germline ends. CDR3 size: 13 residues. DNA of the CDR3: TGTGCCAGCTCCACAGTTACTTACAATGAGCAGTTCTTC. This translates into CASSTVTYNEQFF.

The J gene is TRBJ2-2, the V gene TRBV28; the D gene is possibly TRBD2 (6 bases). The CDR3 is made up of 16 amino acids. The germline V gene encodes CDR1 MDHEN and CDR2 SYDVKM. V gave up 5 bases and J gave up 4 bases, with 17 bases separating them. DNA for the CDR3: TGTGCCAGCAGTCAAACTAGCATTTTATCCACCGGGGAGCTGTTTTTT. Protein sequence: CASSQTSILSTGELFF. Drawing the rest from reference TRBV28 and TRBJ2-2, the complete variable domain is DVKVTQSSRYLVKRTGEKVFLECVQDMDHENMFWYRQDPGLGLRLIYFSYDVKMKEKGDIPEGYSVSREKKERFSLILESASTNQTSMYLCASSQTSILSTGELFFGEGSRLTVL.

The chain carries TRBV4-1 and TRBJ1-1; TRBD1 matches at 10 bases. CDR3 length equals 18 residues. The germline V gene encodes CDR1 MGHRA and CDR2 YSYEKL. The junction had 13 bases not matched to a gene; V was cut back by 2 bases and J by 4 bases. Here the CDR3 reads CASSQTRRIGQGVTEAFF. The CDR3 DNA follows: TGCGCCAGCAGCCAAACACGAAGAATCGGACAGGGGGTCACTGAAGCTTTCTTT.

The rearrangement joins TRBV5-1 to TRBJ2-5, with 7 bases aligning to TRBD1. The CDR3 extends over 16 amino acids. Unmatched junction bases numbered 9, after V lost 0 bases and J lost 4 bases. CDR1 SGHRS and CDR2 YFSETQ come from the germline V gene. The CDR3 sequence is CASSLVPGQRLETQYF. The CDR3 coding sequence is TGCGCCAGCAGCTTGGTGCCGGGACAGCGGTTAGAGACCCAGTACTTC.

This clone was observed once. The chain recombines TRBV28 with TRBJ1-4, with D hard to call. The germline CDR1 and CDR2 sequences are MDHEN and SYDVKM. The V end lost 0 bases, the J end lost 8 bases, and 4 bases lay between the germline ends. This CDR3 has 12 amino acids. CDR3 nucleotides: TGTGCCAGCAGTTTATGGGGGGAAAAACTGTTTTTT. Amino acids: CASSLWGEKLFF.

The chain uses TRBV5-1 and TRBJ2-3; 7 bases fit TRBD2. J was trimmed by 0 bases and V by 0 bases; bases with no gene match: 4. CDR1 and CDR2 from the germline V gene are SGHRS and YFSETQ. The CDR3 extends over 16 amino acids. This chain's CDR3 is CASSLGLASSTDTQYF. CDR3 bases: TGCGCCAGCAGCTTGGGACTAGCTTCTAGCACAGATACGCAGTATTTT.

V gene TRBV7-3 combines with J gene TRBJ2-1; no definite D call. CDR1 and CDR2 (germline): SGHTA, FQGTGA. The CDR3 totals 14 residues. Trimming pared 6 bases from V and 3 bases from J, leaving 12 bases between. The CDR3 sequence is CASSRRHGYNEQFF. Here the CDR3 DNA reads TGTGCCAGCAGTAGGCGACACGGCTACAATGAGCAGTTCTTC.

CDR3 DNA: TGTGCCAGCAGCTTAATAAGACAGGCGGGGAACACTGAAGCTTTCTTT. Encoded protein: CASSLIRQAGNTEAFF. V is TRBV5-4 and J is TRBJ1-1, with a possible D match to TRBD1 (6 bases). Germline CDR1 is SGHNT and CDR2 is YYREEE (reference sequence). Trimming cost V 2 bases and J 1 base, with 15 bases left between them. This CDR3 spans 16 amino acids.

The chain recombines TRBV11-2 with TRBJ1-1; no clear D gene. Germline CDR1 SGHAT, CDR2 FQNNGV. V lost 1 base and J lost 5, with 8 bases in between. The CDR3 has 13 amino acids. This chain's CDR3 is CASSLGEATEAFF. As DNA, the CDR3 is TGTGCCAGCAGCTTAGGGGAAGCTACTGAAGCTTTCTTT.

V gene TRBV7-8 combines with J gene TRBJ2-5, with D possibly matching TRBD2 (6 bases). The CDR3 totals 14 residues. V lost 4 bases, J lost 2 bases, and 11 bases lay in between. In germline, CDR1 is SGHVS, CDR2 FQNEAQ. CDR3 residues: CASSWASAQETQYF. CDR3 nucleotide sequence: TGTGCCAGCAGCTGGGCTAGCGCTCAAGAGACCCAGTACTTC. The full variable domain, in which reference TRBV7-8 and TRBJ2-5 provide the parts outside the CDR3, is GAGVSQSPRYKVAKRGQDVALRCDPISGHVSLFWYQQALGQGPEFLTYFQNEAQLDKSGLPSDRFFAERPEGSVSTLKIQRTQQEDSAVYLCASSWASAQETQYFGPGTRLLVL.

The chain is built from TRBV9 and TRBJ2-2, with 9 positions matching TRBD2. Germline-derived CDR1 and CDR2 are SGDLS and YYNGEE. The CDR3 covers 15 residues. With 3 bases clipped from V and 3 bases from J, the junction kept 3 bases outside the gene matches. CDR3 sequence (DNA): TGTGCCAGCAGCGCCCGGACTAGCGACACCGGGGAGCTGTTTTTT. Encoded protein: CASSARTSDTGELFF.

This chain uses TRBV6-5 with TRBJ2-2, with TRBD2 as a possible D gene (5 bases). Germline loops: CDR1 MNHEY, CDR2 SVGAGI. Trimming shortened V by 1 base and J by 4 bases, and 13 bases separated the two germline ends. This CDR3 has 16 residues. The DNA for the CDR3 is TGTGCCAGCAGTTACTGGACCGGGGTTGGCACCGGGGAGCTGTTTTTT. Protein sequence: CASSYWTGVGTGELFF.

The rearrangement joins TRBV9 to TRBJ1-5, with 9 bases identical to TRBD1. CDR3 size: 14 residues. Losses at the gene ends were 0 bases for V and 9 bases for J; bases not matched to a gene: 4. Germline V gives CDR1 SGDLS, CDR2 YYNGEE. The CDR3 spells CASSVGTGGTPQHF. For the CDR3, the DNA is TGTGCCAGCAGCGTAGGAACAGGGGGCACGCCCCAGCATTTT.

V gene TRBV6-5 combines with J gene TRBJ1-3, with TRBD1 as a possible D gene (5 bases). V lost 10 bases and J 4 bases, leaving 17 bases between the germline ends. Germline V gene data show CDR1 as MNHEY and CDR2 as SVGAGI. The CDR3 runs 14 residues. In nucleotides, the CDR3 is TGTGCCACAAGCCGGGGTTCAGGGGGAAACACCATATATTTT. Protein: CATSRGSGGNTIYF.

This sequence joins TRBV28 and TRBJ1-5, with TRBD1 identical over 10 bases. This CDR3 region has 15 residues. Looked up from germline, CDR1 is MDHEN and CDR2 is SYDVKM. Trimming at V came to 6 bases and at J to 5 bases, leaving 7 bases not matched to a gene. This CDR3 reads CASRTGTGEDQPQHF. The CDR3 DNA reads TGTGCCAGCAGAACCGGGACAGGGGAGGATCAGCCCCAGCATTTT.

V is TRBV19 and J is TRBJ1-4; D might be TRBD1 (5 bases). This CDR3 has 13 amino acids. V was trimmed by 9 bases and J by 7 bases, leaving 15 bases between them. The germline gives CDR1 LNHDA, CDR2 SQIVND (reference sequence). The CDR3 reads CASTDTGGEKLFF. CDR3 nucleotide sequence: TGTGCCAGCACGGACACTGGCGGTGAAAAACTGTTTTTT. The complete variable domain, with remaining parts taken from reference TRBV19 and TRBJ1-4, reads DGGITQSPKYLFRKEGQNVTLSCEQNLNHDAMYWYRQDPGQGLRLIYYSQIVNDFQKGDIAEGYSVSREKKESFPLTVTSAQKNPTAFYLCASTDTGGEKLFFGSGTQLSVL.

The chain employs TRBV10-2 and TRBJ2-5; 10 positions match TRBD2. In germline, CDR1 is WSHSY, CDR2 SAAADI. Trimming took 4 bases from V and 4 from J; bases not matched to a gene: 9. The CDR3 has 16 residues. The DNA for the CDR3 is TGCGCCAGCAGTGTAGCTAGCGGGGGTGAACGAGAGACCCAGTACTTC. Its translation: CASSVASGGERETQYF.